This T cell receptor beta chain was identified during a study of shared clonotypes between healthy human individuals. Donation came from healthy HIV-negative adults that had no recent acute infections or vaccinations. Both subsets, CD45RA+ naive and CD45RA-negative memory, were split from the CD4+ cells. This CDR3 region has 16 residues. Trimming took off 3 bases at V and 0 bases at J, with 15 bases between the two ends. Germline values: CDR1 GTSNPN, CDR2 SVGIG (reference sequence). Genomic DNA of each subset was evenly split across several immunoSEQ plates. In the original analysis: ImmunoSEQ yielded junction-only sequences lacking quality scores, so filtering differed. TCRdb's table, derived via immunoSEQ multiplex PCR, lists solely in-frame clones and lacks some. V and J calls and clone size come straight from that table; D and trimming were deduced from the DNA. There are 2 million to 3 million clones in the sample; roughly nine tenths occur only once, and about 0.13% lies in the top ten.

The sample comprised naive CD4+ T cells sorted from blood. Indicated subset: CD45RA+ positively selected. This rearrangement joins TRBV30 to TRBJ2-4, with D maybe TRBD1 (6 bases). The sequence derives from a man aged 18 to 30 in good health. The CDR3 region has the DNA TGTGCCTGGAGCCCGGACAGCAAGCTAGCCAAAAACATTCAGTACTTC. As protein: CAWSPDSKLAKNIQYF. The full variable domain, rest sourced from reference TRBV30 and TRBJ2-4, is SQTIHQWPATLVQPVGSPLSLECTVEGTSNPNLYWYRQAAGRGLQLLFYSVGIGQISSEVPQNLSASRPQDRQFILSSKKLLLSDSGFYLCAWSPDSKLAKNIQYFGAGTRLSVL.